This T cell receptor (beta chain) is from a study of T cells in Graves' hyperthyroidism and ophthalmopathy. Study results and limitations: Separating ophthalmopathy from stable hyperthyroidism was achieved by a 13 V-J model. Among thyroid clonotypes expanded above 0.001, most also appeared in blood.

The investigators amplified TCR beta CDR3 regions from RNA transcripts. HTBI primers were employed in a first-round RT-PCR of the TCR CDR3. A single record per CDR3 protein comes from TCRdb applying MiXCR to the multiplex PCR reads. The sample yields roughly 800,000 distinct CDR3 sequences, over 35% seen once. The V end was cut by 2 bases, the J end by 3 bases, with 11 bases between. Germline CDR1 and CDR2: DFQATT and SNEGSKA (reference sequence). This CDR3 has 14 residues. Uncontrolled infection, other autoimmune disease, pregnancy or lactation barred patients from enrollment. To note about this clonotype: Its cognate antigen is unknown.

The chain employs TRBV20-1 and TRBJ1-5, with no clear D. The source material was blood. The clonotype was recovered from a man aged 18 to 30 with Graves' hyperthyroidism. This chain's CDR3 is CSARSGRSNQPQHF. Here the CDR3 DNA reads TGCAGTGCTAGATCGGGTCGATCCAATCAGCCCCAGCATTTT.